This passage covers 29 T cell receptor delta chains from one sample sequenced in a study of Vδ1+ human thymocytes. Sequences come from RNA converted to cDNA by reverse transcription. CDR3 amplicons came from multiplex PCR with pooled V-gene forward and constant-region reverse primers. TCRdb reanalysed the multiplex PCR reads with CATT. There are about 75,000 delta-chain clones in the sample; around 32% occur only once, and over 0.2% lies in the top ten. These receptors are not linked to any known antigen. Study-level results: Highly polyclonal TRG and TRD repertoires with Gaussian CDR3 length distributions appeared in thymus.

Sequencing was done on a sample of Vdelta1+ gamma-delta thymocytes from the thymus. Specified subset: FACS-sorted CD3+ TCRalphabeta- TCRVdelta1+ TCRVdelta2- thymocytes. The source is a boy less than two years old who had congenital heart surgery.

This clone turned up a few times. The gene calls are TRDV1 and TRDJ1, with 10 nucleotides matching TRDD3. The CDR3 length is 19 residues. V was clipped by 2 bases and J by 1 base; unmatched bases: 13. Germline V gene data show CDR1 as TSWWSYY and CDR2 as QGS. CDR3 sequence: CALGETVLGDLASTDKLIF. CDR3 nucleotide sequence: TGTGCTCTTGGGGAAACCGTACTGGGGGATCTCGCATCCACCGATAAACTCATCTTT.

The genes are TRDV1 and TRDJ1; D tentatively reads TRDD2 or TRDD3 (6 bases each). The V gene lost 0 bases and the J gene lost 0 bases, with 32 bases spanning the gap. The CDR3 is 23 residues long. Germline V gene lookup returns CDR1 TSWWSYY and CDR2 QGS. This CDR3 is CALGELRPRLPPRGTANTDKLIF. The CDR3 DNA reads TGTGCTCTTGGGGAACTTCGCCCTCGCCTTCCCCCCAGGGGGACGGCAAACACCGATAAACTCATCTTT.

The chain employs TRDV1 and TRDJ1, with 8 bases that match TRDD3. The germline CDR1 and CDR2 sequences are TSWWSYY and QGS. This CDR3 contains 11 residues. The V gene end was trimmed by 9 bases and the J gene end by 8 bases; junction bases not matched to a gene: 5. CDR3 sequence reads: CALMDWGKLIF. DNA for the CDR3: TGTGCTCTGATGGACTGGGGGAAACTCATCTTT.

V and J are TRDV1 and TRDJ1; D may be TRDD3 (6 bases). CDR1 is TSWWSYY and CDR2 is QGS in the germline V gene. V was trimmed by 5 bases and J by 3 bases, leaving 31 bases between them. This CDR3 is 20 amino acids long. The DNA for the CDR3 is TGTGCTCTTGGGACGGTAAGGGGGAGGGGGGACCCAAGTGGCCCCGATAAACTCATCTTT. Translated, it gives CALGTVRGRGDPSGPDKLIF.

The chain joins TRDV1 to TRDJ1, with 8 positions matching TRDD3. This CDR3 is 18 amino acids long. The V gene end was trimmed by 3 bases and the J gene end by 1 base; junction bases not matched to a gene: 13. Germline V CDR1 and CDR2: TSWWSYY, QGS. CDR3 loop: CALGEPLTLGELTDKLIF. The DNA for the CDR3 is TGTGCTCTTGGGGAGCCCCTTACTCTGGGGGAGCTCACCGATAAACTCATCTTT.

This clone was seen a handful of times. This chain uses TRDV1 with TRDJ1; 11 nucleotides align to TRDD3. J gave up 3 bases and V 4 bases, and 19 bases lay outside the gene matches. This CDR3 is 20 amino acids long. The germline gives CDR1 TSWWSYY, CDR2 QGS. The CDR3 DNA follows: TGTGCTCTTGGGGTAGATTCCCGATCATGGGGGATACGTAGGCCCGATAAACTCATCTTT. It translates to CALGVDSRSWGIRRPDKLIF.

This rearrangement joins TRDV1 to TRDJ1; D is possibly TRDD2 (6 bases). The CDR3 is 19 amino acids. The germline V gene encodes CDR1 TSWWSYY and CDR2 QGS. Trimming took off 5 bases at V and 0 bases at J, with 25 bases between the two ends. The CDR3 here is CALGTPFPTRILYTDKLIF. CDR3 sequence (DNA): TGTGCTCTTGGGACCCCCTTCCCCACACGGATCCTGTACACCGATAAACTCATCTTT.

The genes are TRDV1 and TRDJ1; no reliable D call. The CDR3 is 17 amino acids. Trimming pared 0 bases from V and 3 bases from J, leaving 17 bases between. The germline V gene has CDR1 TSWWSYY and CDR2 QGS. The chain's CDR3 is CALGELGPAVTADKLIF. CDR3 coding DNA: TGTGCTCTTGGGGAACTAGGTCCTGCCGTGACGGCCGATAAACTCATCTTT.

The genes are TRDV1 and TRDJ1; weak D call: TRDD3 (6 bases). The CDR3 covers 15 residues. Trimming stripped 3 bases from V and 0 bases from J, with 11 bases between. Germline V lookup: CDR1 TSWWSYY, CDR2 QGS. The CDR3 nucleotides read TGTGCTCTTGGGGACGGGTGGGGGTACACCGATAAACTCATCTTT. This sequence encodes CALGDGWGYTDKLIF.

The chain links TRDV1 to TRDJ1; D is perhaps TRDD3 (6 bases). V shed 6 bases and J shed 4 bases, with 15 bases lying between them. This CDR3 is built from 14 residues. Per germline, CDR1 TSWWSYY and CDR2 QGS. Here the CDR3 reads CALGRRILGDKLIF. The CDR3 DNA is TGTGCTCTTGGTCGCAGGATACTGGGCGATAAACTCATCTTT.

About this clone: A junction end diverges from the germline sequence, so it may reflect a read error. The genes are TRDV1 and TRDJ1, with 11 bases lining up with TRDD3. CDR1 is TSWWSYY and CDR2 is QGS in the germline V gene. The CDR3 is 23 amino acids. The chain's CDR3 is CALGELRPPYWGIIPLYTDKPIF. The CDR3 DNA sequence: TGTGCTCTTGGGGAACTTAGACCCCCTTACTGGGGGATAATCCCCCTGTACACCGATAAACCCATCTTT.

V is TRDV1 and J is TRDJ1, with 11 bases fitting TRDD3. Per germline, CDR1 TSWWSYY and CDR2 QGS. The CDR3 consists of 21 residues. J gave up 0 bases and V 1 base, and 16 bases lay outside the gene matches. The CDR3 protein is CALGEHFPYWGIGRNTDKLIF. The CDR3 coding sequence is TGTGCTCTTGGGGAACACTTCCCCTACTGGGGGATAGGCCGTAACACCGATAAACTCATCTTT.

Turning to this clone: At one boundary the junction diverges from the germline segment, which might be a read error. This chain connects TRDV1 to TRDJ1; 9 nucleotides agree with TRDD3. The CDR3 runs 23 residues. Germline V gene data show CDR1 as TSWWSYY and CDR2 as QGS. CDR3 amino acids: CALGKLLRSALPQGGYCGAKLIF. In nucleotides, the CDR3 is TGTGCTCTTGGGAAACTCTTACGGTCGGCCCTTCCGCAAGGGGGATACTGCGGGGCAAAACTCATCTTT.

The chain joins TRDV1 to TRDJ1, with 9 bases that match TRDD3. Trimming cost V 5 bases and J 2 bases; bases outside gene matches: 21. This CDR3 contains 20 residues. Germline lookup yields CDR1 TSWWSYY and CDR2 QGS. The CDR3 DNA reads TGTGCTCTTGGGACCAGTAAGGCCTTCCCCTCTACTGGGGGAACCGATAAACTCATCTTT. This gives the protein CALGTSKAFPSTGGTDKLIF.

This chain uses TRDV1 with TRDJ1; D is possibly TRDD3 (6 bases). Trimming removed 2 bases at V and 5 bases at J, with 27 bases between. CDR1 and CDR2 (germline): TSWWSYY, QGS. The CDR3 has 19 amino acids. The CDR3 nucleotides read TGTGCTCTTGGGGAAGGCTTCCCCCCCTTGCGGGGGACGTCTGATAAACTCATCTTT. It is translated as CALGEGFPPLRGTSDKLIF.

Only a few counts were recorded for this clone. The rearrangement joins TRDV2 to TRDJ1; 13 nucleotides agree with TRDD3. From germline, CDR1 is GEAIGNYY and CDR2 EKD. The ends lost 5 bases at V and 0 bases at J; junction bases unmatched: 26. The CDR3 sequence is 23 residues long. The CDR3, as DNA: TGTGCCTGTGGCCCACCCTCACTGGGGGATACGCTAACCATCCGGCCGAACACCGATAAACTCATCTTT. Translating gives CACGPPSLGDTLTIRPNTDKLIF.

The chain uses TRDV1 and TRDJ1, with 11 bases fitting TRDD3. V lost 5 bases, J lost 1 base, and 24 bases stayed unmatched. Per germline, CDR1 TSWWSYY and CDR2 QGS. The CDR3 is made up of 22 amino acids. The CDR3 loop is CALGQSLYRFSGGYRVTDKLIF. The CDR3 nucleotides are TGTGCTCTTGGGCAATCGCTCTACAGATTCTCTGGGGGATACAGGGTCACCGATAAACTCATCTTT.

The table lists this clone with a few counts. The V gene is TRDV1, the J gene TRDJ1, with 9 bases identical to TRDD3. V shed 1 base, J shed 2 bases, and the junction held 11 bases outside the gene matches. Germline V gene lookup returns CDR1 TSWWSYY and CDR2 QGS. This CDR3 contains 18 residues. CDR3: CALGERGSFTGGTDKLIF. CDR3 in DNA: TGTGCTCTTGGGGAACGGGGCTCTTTTACTGGGGGAACCGATAAACTCATCTTT.

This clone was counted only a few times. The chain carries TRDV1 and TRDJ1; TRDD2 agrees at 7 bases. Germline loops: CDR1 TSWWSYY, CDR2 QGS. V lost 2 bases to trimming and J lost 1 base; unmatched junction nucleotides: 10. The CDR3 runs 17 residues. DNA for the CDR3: TGTGCTCTTGGGGAATTTCCTACGAGGGTGGGCACCGATAAACTCATCTTT. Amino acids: CALGEFPTRVGTDKLIF.

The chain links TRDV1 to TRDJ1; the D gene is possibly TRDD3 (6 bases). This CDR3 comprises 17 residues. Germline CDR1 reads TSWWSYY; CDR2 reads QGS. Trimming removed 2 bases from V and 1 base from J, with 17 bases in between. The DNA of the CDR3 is TGTGCTCTTGGGGAAAGGGGTACTGGGAGTTTCACCGATAAACTCATCTTT. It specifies CALGERGTGSFTDKLIF.

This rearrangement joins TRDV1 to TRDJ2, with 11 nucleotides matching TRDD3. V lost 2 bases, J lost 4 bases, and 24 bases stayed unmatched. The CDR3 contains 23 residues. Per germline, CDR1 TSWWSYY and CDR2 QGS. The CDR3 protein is CALGEKFESPRQVGDTETAQLFF. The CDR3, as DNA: TGTGCTCTTGGGGAAAAATTTGAGAGCCCACGCCAGGTGGGGGATACGGAGACAGCACAACTCTTCTTT.

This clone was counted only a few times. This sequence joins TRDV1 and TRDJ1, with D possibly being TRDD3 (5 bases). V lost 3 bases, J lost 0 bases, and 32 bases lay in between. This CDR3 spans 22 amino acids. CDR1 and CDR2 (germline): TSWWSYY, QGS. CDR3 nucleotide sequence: TGTGCTCTTGGGGACGTCACCCCCACCTCGGGTCCCTCACGGGGGTACACCGATAAACTCATCTTT. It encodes CALGDVTPTSGPSRGYTDKLIF.

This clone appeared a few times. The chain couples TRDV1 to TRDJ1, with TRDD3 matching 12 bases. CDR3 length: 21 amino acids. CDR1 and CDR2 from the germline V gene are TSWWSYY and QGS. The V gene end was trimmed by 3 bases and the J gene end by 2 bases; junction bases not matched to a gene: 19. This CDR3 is CALGDPHPSFPLGDTTDKLIF. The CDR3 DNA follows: TGTGCTCTTGGGGATCCTCACCCCTCCTTCCCACTGGGGGATACAACCGATAAACTCATCTTT.

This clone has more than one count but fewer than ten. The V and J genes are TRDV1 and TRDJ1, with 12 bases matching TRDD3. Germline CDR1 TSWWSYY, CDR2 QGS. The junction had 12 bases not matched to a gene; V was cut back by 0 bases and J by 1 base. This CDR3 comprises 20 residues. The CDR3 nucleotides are TGTGCTCTTGGGGAACTAGCAAAGTACTGGGGGATACCGGGCACCGATAAACTCATCTTT. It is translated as CALGELAKYWGIPGTDKLIF.

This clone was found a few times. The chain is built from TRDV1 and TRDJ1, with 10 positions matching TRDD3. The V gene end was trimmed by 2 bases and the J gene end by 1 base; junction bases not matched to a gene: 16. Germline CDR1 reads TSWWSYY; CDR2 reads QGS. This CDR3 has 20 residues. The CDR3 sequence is CALGEGLGRTLGDFTDKLIF. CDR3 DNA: TGTGCTCTTGGGGAAGGTTTGGGCAGAACACTGGGGGATTTCACCGATAAACTCATCTTT.

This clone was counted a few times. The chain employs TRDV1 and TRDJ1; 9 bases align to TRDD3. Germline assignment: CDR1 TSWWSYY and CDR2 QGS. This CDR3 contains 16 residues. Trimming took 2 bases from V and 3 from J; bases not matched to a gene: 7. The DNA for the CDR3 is TGTGCTCTTGGGGAATGGTCTGGGGGATCCGCCGATAAACTCATCTTT. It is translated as CALGEWSGGSADKLIF.

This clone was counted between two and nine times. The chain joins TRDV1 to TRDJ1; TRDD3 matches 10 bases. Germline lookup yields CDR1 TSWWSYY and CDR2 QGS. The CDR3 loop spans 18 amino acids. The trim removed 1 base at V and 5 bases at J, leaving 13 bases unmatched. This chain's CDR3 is CALGEPPSSSLGDDKLIF. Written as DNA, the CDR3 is TGTGCTCTTGGGGAACCCCCTTCCTCGTCACTGGGGGATGATAAACTCATCTTT.

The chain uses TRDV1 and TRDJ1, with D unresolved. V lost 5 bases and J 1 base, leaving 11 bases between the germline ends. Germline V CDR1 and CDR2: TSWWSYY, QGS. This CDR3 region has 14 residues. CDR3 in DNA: TGTGCTCTTGGGACGTCAGGTCCCACCGATAAACTCATCTTT. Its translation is CALGTSGPTDKLIF.

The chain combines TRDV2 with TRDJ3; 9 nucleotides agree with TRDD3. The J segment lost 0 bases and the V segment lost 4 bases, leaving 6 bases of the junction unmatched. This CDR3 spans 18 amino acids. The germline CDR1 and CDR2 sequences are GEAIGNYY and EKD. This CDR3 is CACEGDTSSSWDTRQMFF. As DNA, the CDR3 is TGTGCCTGTGAGGGGGATACCTCAAGCTCCTGGGACACCCGACAGATGTTTTTC.